This passage covers 25 T cell receptor beta chains from one sample sequenced in a study of metastatic and nonmetastatic thyroid tumors. All patients were untreated before thyroid surgery. From the PCR reads, TCRdb re-called clones with MiXCR. Here the sample spans approximately 19,000 clones, less than 20% being singletons. The source material was blood. The receptors originated from a female donor with papillary thyroid cancer or a benign thyroid nodule (not recorded which). Some clones in this sample may be carry-over from other donors' samples.

Ten or more counts support this clone. The V call is TRBV20-1, the J call TRBJ2-1; TRBD2 is a possible D gene (6 bases). Germline-derived CDR1 and CDR2 are DFQATT and SNEGSKA (reference sequence). The V gene lost 3 bases and the J gene lost 4 bases, with 7 bases spanning the gap. The length of the CDR3 is 12 residues. The CDR3 here is CSASGGYNEQFF. CDR3 DNA sequence: TGCAGTGCTAGTGGGGGGTACAATGAGCAGTTCTTC.

By share of the sample, this clone is medium-sized. The CDR3 protein is CASSVSGRSYEQYF. CDR3 DNA sequence: TGTGCCAGCAGTGTTAGCGGGAGATCCTACGAGCAGTACTTC. The J gene is TRBJ2-7, the V gene TRBV2; 9 positions match TRBD2. Germline trimming cut 4 bases from V and 1 base from J; bases unmatched to any gene: 2. The CDR3 extends over 14 amino acids. Germline loops: CDR1 SNHLY, CDR2 FYNNEI.

This clone was detected ten times or more. The chain combines TRBV9 with TRBJ2-1; D possibly corresponds to TRBD2 (6 bases). The CDR3 is made up of 14 amino acids. The V end lost 4 bases, the J end lost 4 bases, and 12 bases lay between the germline ends. Germline V gene lookup returns CDR1 SGDLS and CDR2 YYNGEE. CDR3 sequence (DNA): TGTGCCAGCAGCATAGCGGCCATTTACAATGAGCAGTTCTTC. It encodes CASSIAAIYNEQFF. Looking up the rest from reference TRBV9 and TRBJ2-1 gives the full variable domain: DSGVTQTPKHLITATGQRVTLRCSPRSGDLSVYWYQQSLDQGLQFLIQYYNGEERAKGNILERFSAQQFPDLHSELNLSSLELGDSALYFCASSIAAIYNEQFFGPGTRLTVL.

This clone ranks as medium-sized. The chain combines TRBV6-1 with TRBJ2-7; D is undetermined. Germline V CDR1 and CDR2: MNHNS, SASEGT. The ends were cut back, 6 bases at V and 5 bases at J, with 17 bases in the middle. This CDR3 is built from 14 residues. CDR3 in amino acids: CASRPPGLKDEQYF. The DNA of the CDR3 is TGTGCCAGCAGACCTCCGGGCCTAAAGGACGAGCAGTACTTC.

Regarding this clone: The missing conserved phenylalanine or tryptophan at the end of this CDR3 makes a read error likely. No DNA is shown, since the ends of the CDR3 on it are uncertain; the CDR3 is the one TCRdb lists. The chain has TRBV19 and TRBJ1-2; the table's D call, TRBD1, was not checked against the DNA. From its first to its last residue, the CDR3 has 12 amino acids. Per germline, CDR1 LNHDA and CDR2 SQIVND (reference sequence). CDR3 sequence: CASEDRNYGYNI.

This clone was counted ten times or more. The chain links TRBV4-2 to TRBJ2-1, with 12 bases lining up with TRBD2. Germline CDR1 LGHNA, CDR2 YNFKEQ. The V gene end was trimmed by 1 base and the J gene end by 7 bases; junction bases not matched to a gene: 5. The CDR3 contains 16 residues. This CDR3 reads CASSQGLAGGANEQFF. In nucleotides, the CDR3 is TGTGCCAGCAGCCAAGGGCTAGCGGGGGGGGCAAATGAGCAGTTCTTC.

The table lists this clone with many counts. This chain links TRBV7-2 with TRBJ2-5; possibly TRBD1 for D (6 bases). V lost 5 bases, J lost 5 bases, and 18 bases lay in between. Germline V gene sequence: CDR1 SGHTA, CDR2 FQGNSA. CDR3 size: 15 residues. In nucleotides, the CDR3 is TGTGCCAGCAGCAGAAATCAGGGGAGCAGGGAGACCCAGTACTTC. Translation gives CASSRNQGSRETQYF. The complete variable domain, with remaining parts taken from reference TRBV7-2 and TRBJ2-5, reads GAGVSQSPSNKVTEKGKDVELRCDPISGHTALYWYRQSLGQGLEFLIYFQGNSAPDKSGLPSDRFSAERTGGSVSTLTIQRTQQEDSAVYLCASSRNQGSRETQYFGPGTRLLVL.

This clone was recorded many times. The chain uses TRBV11-3 and TRBJ2-2; TRBD1 is a possible D gene (5 bases). CDR1 and CDR2 (germline): SGHNT, YENEEA. This CDR3 is built from 15 residues. Trimming removed 5 bases from V and 1 base from J, with 11 bases in between. As DNA, the CDR3 is TGTGCCAGCAGCCAGCGACAGCAGAACACCGGGGAGCTGTTTTTT. This gives the protein CASSQRQQNTGELFF.

This clone occurred many times. The chain has TRBV10-3 and TRBJ2-3, with D maybe TRBD2 (7 bases). The CDR3 contains 13 residues. In germline, CDR1 is ENHRY, CDR2 SYGVKD. V lost 10 bases to trimming and J lost 0 bases, with 11 bases between them. DNA of the CDR3: TGTGCCACAAGGGGGGGCAGCACAGATACGCAGTATTTT. Protein sequence: CATRGGSTDTQYF.

The V gene is TRBV30, the J gene TRBJ2-7; the D is unclear. The CDR3 has 11 amino acids. V gave up 3 bases and J gave up 10 bases, with 13 bases separating them. The germline V gene has CDR1 GTSNPN and CDR2 SVGIG (reference sequence). CDR3 nucleotide sequence: TGTGCCTGGAGCTGGGAAGGCTTCCAGTACTTC. Protein product: CAWSWEGFQYF. Filled out from reference TRBV30 and TRBJ2-7, the complete variable domain reads SQTIHQWPATLVQPVGSPLSLECTVEGTSNPNLYWYRQAAGRGLQLLFYSVGIGQISSEVPQNLSASRPQDRQFILSSKKLLLSDSGFYLCAWSWEGFQYFGPGTRLTVT.

This clone was detected many times. The V call is TRBV9, the J call TRBJ2-2, with 9 bases matching TRBD1. The CDR3 is made up of 14 amino acids. Losses at the gene ends were 3 bases for V and 6 bases for J; bases not matched to a gene: 3. Germline V gene sequence: CDR1 SGDLS, CDR2 YYNGEE. CDR3: CASSGTGGPGELFF. CDR3 sequence (DNA): TGTGCCAGCAGCGGTACAGGGGGCCCCGGGGAGCTGTTTTTT.

This clone was counted many times. With a much larger clone just one base away, this may be a read error. Other DNA sequences in the sample encode the same CDR3. The chain recombines TRBV18 with TRBJ1-1; D is possibly TRBD1 (5 bases). V lost 5 bases, J lost 6 bases, and 19 bases lay in between. CDR1 KGHSH and CDR2 LQKENI come from the germline V gene. This CDR3 spans 15 amino acids. The CDR3 spells CASSTLRGADAEAFF. DNA of the CDR3: TGTGCCAGCTCAACCCTTAGGGGTGCGGACGCTGAAGCTTTCTTT. Supplemented by reference TRBV18 and TRBJ1-1, the full variable domain reads NAGVMQNPRHLVRRRGQEARLRCSPMKGHSHVYWYRQLPEEGLKFMVYLQKENIIDESGMPKERFSAEFPKEGPSILRIQQVVRGDSAAYFCASSTLRGADAEAFFGQGTRLTVV.

By share, this clone ranks as medium-sized. V usage is TRBV15 and J usage is TRBJ1-2; 8 bases map to TRBD1. This CDR3 has 18 amino acids. J lost 5 bases, V lost 2 bases, and 16 bases had no gene match. CDR1 and CDR2 from the germline V gene are LNHNV and YYDKDF (reference sequence). The CDR3 loop reads CATSRSTPAQGGVYGYTF. CDR3 DNA sequence: TGTGCCACCAGCAGATCCACCCCAGCACAGGGGGGGGTTTATGGCTACACCTTC. Based on the CDR3 plus reference TRBV15 and TRBJ1-2, the full variable domain is DAMVIQNPRYQVTQFGKPVTLSCSQTLNHNVMYWYQQKSSQAPKLLFHYYDKDFNNEADTPDNFQSRRPNTSFCFLDIRSPGLGDTAMYLCATSRSTPAQGGVYGYTFGSGTRLTVV.

There are many counts of this clone. J is TRBJ1-1 and V is TRBV5-4, with 7 bases identical to TRBD1. Trimming took 5 bases from V and 4 from J; bases not matched to a gene: 8. Germline loops: CDR1 SGHNT, CDR2 YYREEE (reference sequence). The CDR3 sequence is 14 residues long. In nucleotides, the CDR3 is TGTGCCAGCAGAAAGGACAGGTGGGGCACTGAAGCTTTCTTT. Translating gives CASRKDRWGTEAFF.

The genes are TRBV5-1 and TRBJ2-2; D is perhaps TRBD1 (6 bases). Trimming pared 2 bases from V and 1 base from J, leaving 9 bases between. The CDR3 runs to 15 residues. Germline CDR1 is SGHRS and CDR2 is YFSETQ. CDR3 DNA: TGCGCCAGCAGCTTATTGGGACAGAACACCGGGGAGCTGTTTTTT. Protein sequence: CASSLLGQNTGELFF.

The chain employs TRBV29-1 and TRBJ2-3, with 7 bases fitting TRBD1. V was clipped by 4 bases and J by 3 bases; unmatched bases: 7. Germline CDR1 and CDR2: SQVTM and ANQGSEA. The CDR3 is 14 residues long. DNA of the CDR3: TGCAGCGTTGGCCGAGGGGGCGAGACAGATACGCAGTATTTT. It yields the protein CSVGRGGETDTQYF.

In its sample, this clone was seen many times. The CDR3 nucleotides read TGTGCCACCAGTGACCGGGTCAGGGCACTGGAGACCCAGTACTTC. It codes for CATSDRVRALETQYF. J is TRBJ2-5 and V is TRBV24-1; perhaps TRBD1 as D (5 bases). The germline V gene encodes CDR1 KGHDR and CDR2 SFDVKD. The CDR3 loop spans 15 amino acids. Trimming removed 4 bases at V and 5 bases at J, with 16 bases between.

This clone occurred many times. The chain has TRBV5-5 and TRBJ1-4; D gene uncertain. The V gene lost 1 base and the J gene lost 4 bases, with 8 bases spanning the gap. CDR3 length equals 14 residues. Per the germline V gene, CDR1 is SGHKS and CDR2 is YYEKEE (reference sequence). CDR3 DNA: TGTGCCAGCAGCTTGAGAACAGTTAATGAAAAACTGTTTTTT. This codes for CASSLRTVNEKLFF.

The chain joins TRBV18 to TRBJ2-7; 7 bases fit TRBD2. The J segment lost 6 bases and the V segment lost 2 bases, leaving 7 bases of the junction unmatched. Germline CDR1 is KGHSH and CDR2 is LQKENI. The CDR3 extends over 14 amino acids. The CDR3 DNA reads as TGTGCCAGCTCACCAGGACTAGGTGGGGGCGAGCAGTACTTC. The encoded protein is CASSPGLGGGEQYF. Using reference TRBV18 and TRBJ2-7 for the parts outside the CDR3, the full variable domain is NAGVMQNPRHLVRRRGQEARLRCSPMKGHSHVYWYRQLPEEGLKFMVYLQKENIIDESGMPKERFSAEFPKEGPSILRIQQVVRGDSAAYFCASSPGLGGGEQYFGPGTRLTVT.

As for this clone: This may be a read error: a much more frequent sequence differs by one nucleotide. V and J are TRBV20-1 and TRBJ2-3, with 7 bases matching TRBD2. V was pared by 3 bases and J by 6 bases, with 15 bases of the junction left unmatched. Germline CDR1 reads DFQATT; CDR2 reads SNEGSKA (reference sequence). This CDR3 comprises 16 residues. The CDR3, as DNA: TGCAGTGCTAGCTCTTGGGGGGGAGAGTGCGGGGATACGCAGTATTTT. Translated, it gives CSASSWGGECGDTQYF.

The chain recombines TRBV12-3 or TRBV12-4 with TRBJ2-3; unclear D gene. The CDR3 has 12 amino acids. Between the trimmed V and J ends, which lost 5 bases and 1 base, there was a span of 4 bases. The CDR3 region is CASSERTDTQYF. The CDR3 DNA sequence: TGTGCCAGCAGTGAGCGCACAGATACGCAGTATTTT.

This clone turned up a few times. Being one base from a much bigger clone, this may be a read error. The V call is TRBV19, the J call TRBJ2-7, with TRBD2 identical over 8 bases. This CDR3 has 16 amino acids. CDR1 LNHDA and CDR2 SQIVND come from the germline V gene (reference sequence). J gave up 2 bases and V 1 base, and 7 bases lay outside the gene matches. The CDR3 coding sequence is TGTGCCAGTAGTATAGGTGGCGGGGGGCCCGCCTACGAGCAGTACTTC. As protein: CASSIGGGGPAYEQYF.

This clone has a handful of counts. The chain links TRBV6-1 to TRBJ2-3, with no clear D. V was cut by 6 bases and J by 5 bases, with 15 bases left in between. This CDR3 has 14 amino acids. Germline V gene lookup returns CDR1 MNHNS and CDR2 SASEGT. CDR3 bases: TGTGCCAGCAGCCAACAGTGGATTGGAGATACGCAGTATTTT. It translates to CASSQQWIGDTQYF.

This clone is judged medium-sized. The CDR3, as DNA: TGTGCCAGCAGTTACTCAAGGAGCAATCAGCCCCAGCATTTT. Translated: CASSYSRSNQPQHF. This chain connects TRBV6-6 to TRBJ1-5; D uncertain. CDR3 length: 14 residues. CDR1 and CDR2 from the germline V gene are MNHNY and SVGAGI (reference sequence). Trimming left V 0 bases short and J 1 base short, with 4 bases between.

In the case of this clone: At one boundary the junction diverges from the germline segment, which might be a read error. The chain couples TRBV7-2 to TRBJ1-2; D gene unclear. Germline V CDR1 and CDR2: SGHTA, FQGNSA. The CDR3 spans 13 residues. The CDR3 sequence: CACSLGGSSGYNF. The CDR3 region has the DNA TGTGCCTGCAGCTTAGGAGGGTCCTCGGGCTACAACTTC.